The 9 T cell receptor beta chains reported below all come from one sample, sequenced in a study of identical twins. TCRdb called the 5' RACE reads again in MiXCR, with one record for every CDR3 protein. Of about 690,000 distinct CDR3 sequences in the sample, 21% were seen once. The same data also contributed to another study, on T cells expressing NK-cell markers.

Sequencing input: PBMCs. The receptors shown here come from a woman between 18 and 30 years old in good health.

This clonotype has a count of ten or more. The chain recombines TRBV29-1 with TRBJ2-3; D call uncertain. The CDR3 is 12 amino acids. The germline V gene has CDR1 SQVTM and CDR2 ANQGSEA. Trimming left V 7 bases short and J 0 bases short, with 8 bases between. This CDR3 is CSDTTSTDTQYF. CDR3 nucleotide sequence: TGCAGCGACACCACTAGCACAGATACGCAGTATTTT.

This clonotype has just a few counts. The genes are TRBV5-5 and TRBJ2-7, with D perhaps TRBD2 (6 bases). The CDR3 loop spans 16 amino acids. CDR1 is SGHKS and CDR2 is YYEKEE in the germline V gene (reference sequence). Between the trimmed V and J ends, which lost 3 bases and 3 bases, there was a span of 19 bases. The CDR3 sequence is CASSSQITGTYYEQYF. The CDR3, as DNA: TGTGCCAGCAGCTCCCAAATTACCGGGACTTACTACGAGCAGTACTTC.

This clonotype was seen many times. The chain carries TRBV24-1 and TRBJ2-7; TRBD1 aligns across 9 bases. Looked up from germline, CDR1 is KGHDR and CDR2 is SFDVKD. The trim removed 4 bases at V and 9 bases at J, leaving 3 bases unmatched. The CDR3 length is 12 residues. The CDR3 region has the DNA TGTGCCACCAGTGACTGGACAGGGGTGCAGTACTTC. This codes for CATSDWTGVQYF.

The rearrangement joins TRBV5-1 to TRBJ1-3; D call uncertain. Trimming shortened V by 4 bases and J by 0 bases, and 5 bases separated the two germline ends. Per germline, CDR1 SGHRS and CDR2 YFSETQ. This CDR3 is built from 13 residues. CDR3 in DNA: TGCGCCAGCAGCGGGATCTCTGGAAACACCATATATTTT. It yields the protein CASSGISGNTIYF.

This clonotype was seen only a few times. The chain combines TRBV28 with TRBJ2-7; the match to TRBD2 covers 8 bases. The V segment lost 6 bases and the J segment 2 bases; nucleotides outside the gene matches: 9. The length of the CDR3 is 15 residues. The germline V gene has CDR1 MDHEN and CDR2 SYDVKM. For the CDR3, the DNA is TGTGCCAGCAGCCGCCCCGGGGGGGCAACCTACGAGCAGTACTTC. Encoded protein: CASSRPGGATYEQYF.

This clonotype was counted at least ten times. The CDR3 sequence: CASTAGREKTQYF. CDR3 DNA: TGTGCCAGCACCGCCGGGCGGGAGAAGACCCAGTACTTC. V is TRBV4-2 and J is TRBJ2-5; 7 bases fit TRBD2. The CDR3 is made up of 13 amino acids. V trimming: 7 bases; J trimming: 6 bases; junction bases outside the gene matches: 8. CDR1 LGHNA and CDR2 YNFKEQ come from the germline V gene.

This clonotype was seen a few times. The chain has TRBV12-3 or TRBV12-4 and TRBJ2-7; 10 positions match TRBD1. The CDR3 runs 14 residues. The V segment lost 4 bases and the J segment 4 bases; nucleotides outside the gene matches: 4. The CDR3 spells CASSWTGGAYEQYF. The CDR3 DNA sequence: TGTGCCAGCAGTTGGACAGGGGGGGCATACGAGCAGTACTTC.

In its sample, this clonotype was seen a few times. The rearrangement links TRBV12-3 or TRBV12-4 to TRBJ1-6; D is uncertain. The CDR3 is 12 amino acids. Trimming took off 5 bases at V and 9 bases at J, with 8 bases between the two ends. The CDR3 region has the DNA TGTGCCAGCAGTCCATTCGTTTCACCCCTCCACTTT. Its protein product is CASSPFVSPLHF.

In its sample, this clonotype was seen once. The V gene is TRBV7-9, the J gene TRBJ2-7; 8 positions match TRBD2. V shed 5 bases, J shed 2 bases, and the junction held 5 bases outside the gene matches. The CDR3 spans 14 residues. The V gene's germline CDR1 is SEHNR and CDR2 FQNEAQ (reference sequence). The CDR3 loop is CASSLLAETYEQYF. The CDR3 DNA reads TGTGCCAGCAGCCTACTAGCGGAGACCTACGAGCAGTACTTC.